The clone carrying this T cell receptor beta chain is labeled medium-sized. This sample is drawn from a study of molecular identifiers for immune sequencing clone quantification. Germline lookup yields CDR1 SGHTA and CDR2 FQGNSA. This CDR3 has 12 residues. Trimming took off 5 bases at V and 0 bases at J, with 5 bases between the two ends. TCRdb re-called the PCR reads through MiXCR, storing one row per CDR3 protein. This table holds about 630,000 distinct CDR3 sequences, 25% found once. The sample comprised naive CD8+ T cells from blood, with Jurkat cell RNA spiked in. Sample subset: FACS-sorted CD8+CD4-CCR7+CD45RA+ naive T cells. V gene TRBV7-2 combines with J gene TRBJ2-7; D unresolved. The sequence was obtained from a human donor in good health. Some libraries in this study had Jurkat cell RNA spiked in. The CDR3 spells CASSPSSYEQYF. The CDR3 DNA sequence: TGTGCCAGCAGCCCGAGCTCCTACGAGCAGTACTTC.